This TCR beta chain was observed in a study of blood T cell repertoires in COVID-19. The trim removed 0 bases at V and 1 base at J, leaving 2 bases unmatched. Per germline, CDR1 SGHRS and CDR2 YFSETQ. The CDR3 has 15 residues. The method was immunoSEQ multiplex PCR; TCRdb's version includes in-frame clones alone and lacks a portion of them. This sample yields about 240,000 clones, of which approximately 80% are seen a single time; around 6.5% belongs to the top ten. The source is a woman aged 55 to 70 with active or convalescent COVID-19. The chain combines TRBV5-1 with TRBJ1-1, with 8 bases lining up with TRBD1. Sequencing used peripheral blood. The chain's CDR3 is CASSLGTGRNTEAFF. The DNA for the CDR3 is TGCGCCAGCAGCTTGGGGACAGGGCGGAACACTGAAGCTTTCTTT.